The 18 T cell receptor beta chains presented below share a single source sample, sequenced in a study of cytomegalovirus exposure and HLA in healthy donors. PCR used 60 Vbeta primers and 13 Jbeta primers. The table came from immunoSEQ multiplex PCR; TCRdb's copy has only in-frame clones and leaves some out. In the table there are roughly 50,000 clones, approximately 77% of which are singletons. Material: PBMCs. These receptor sequences come from a woman younger than 30 in good health and CMV-seronegative.

This chain uses TRBV30 with TRBJ1-2; 10 nucleotides agree with TRBD1. The CDR3 contains 15 residues. Germline V gives CDR1 GTSNPN, CDR2 SVGIG (reference sequence). V shed 5 bases, J shed 3 bases, and the junction held 9 bases outside the gene matches. CDR3 residues: CAWGEDRGFDYGYTF. The CDR3 region has the DNA TGTGCCTGGGGGGAGGACAGGGGGTTCGACTATGGCTACACCTTC.

The chain employs TRBV2 and TRBJ1-1, with TRBD1 matching over 9 bases. The CDR3 is 14 amino acids. V lost 4 bases and J lost 7; bases outside the gene matches: 7. CDR1 and CDR2 from the germline V gene are SNHLY and FYNNEI. CDR3 sequence (DNA): TGTGCCAGCAGTGCAGGACAGGGGATGGGTGAAGCTTTCTTT. Its translation is CASSAGQGMGEAFF.

The DNA of the CDR3 is TGTGCCAGGACTGTGGTCAACTACTACGAGCAGTACTTC. Amino acids: CARTVVNYYEQYF. V is TRBV2 and J is TRBJ2-7; D not certain. The CDR3 is 13 amino acids. Germline lookup yields CDR1 SNHLY and CDR2 FYNNEI. Trimming shortened V by 9 bases and J by 3 bases, and 15 bases separated the two germline ends.

The rearrangement uses TRBV19 and TRBJ1-2; D possibly corresponds to TRBD1 (6 bases). Germline V lookup: CDR1 LNHDA, CDR2 SQIVND (reference sequence). V dropped 5 bases and J dropped 8 bases, with 12 bases sitting between them. The CDR3 spans 12 residues. The CDR3 DNA reads as TGTGCCAGTAGTTCACAGGGTCTGGGCTACACCTTC. This translates into CASSSQGLGYTF. Using reference TRBV19 and TRBJ1-2 for the parts outside the CDR3, the full variable domain is DGGITQSPKYLFRKEGQNVTLSCEQNLNHDAMYWYRQDPGQGLRLIYYSQIVNDFQKGDIAEGYSVSREKKESFPLTVTSAQKNPTAFYLCASSSQGLGYTFGSGTRLTVV.

The genes are TRBV30 and TRBJ1-5; D possibly corresponds to TRBD1 (6 bases). In germline, CDR1 is GTSNPN, CDR2 SVGIG (reference sequence). Trimming removed 5 bases from V and 0 bases from J, with 14 bases in between. The CDR3 has 15 residues. The CDR3 here is CAWDSGQNSNQPQHF. Written as DNA, the CDR3 is TGTGCCTGGGATTCAGGACAGAATAGCAATCAGCCCCAGCATTTT.

The CDR3 region is CASSRTSVSGDTQYF. CDR3 nucleotides: TGTGCCAGCAGCAGGACGTCCGTCAGCGGAGATACGCAGTATTTT. This chain links TRBV7-3 with TRBJ2-3; a weak D match, TRBD2 (5 bases). The CDR3 is made up of 15 amino acids. V was pared by 5 bases and J by 5 bases, with 17 bases between. Germline CDR1 is SGHTA and CDR2 is FQGTGA.

The chain combines TRBV27 with TRBJ1-4, with D hard to call. CDR3 length: 17 residues. Trimming left V 5 bases short and J 3 bases short, with 19 bases between. Germline V gene sequence: CDR1 MNHEY, CDR2 SMNVEV (reference sequence). The CDR3 sequence: CASSPTPSSFANEKLFF. In DNA, the CDR3 is TGTGCCAGCAGTCCCACCCCTAGTAGTTTTGCTAATGAAAAACTGTTTTTT.

The chain couples TRBV11-2 to TRBJ2-1; TRBD2 matches 12 bases. CDR1 SGHAT and CDR2 FQNNGV come from the germline V gene. V shed 3 bases, J shed 4 bases, and the junction held 4 bases outside the gene matches. The CDR3 contains 16 residues. The DNA of the CDR3 is TGTGCCAGCAGCTTCTCGCTAGCGGGAGGGTACAATGAGCAGTTCTTC. Its translation: CASSFSLAGGYNEQFF.

V and J are TRBV7-9 and TRBJ1-3; D is ambiguous. V gave up 6 bases and J gave up 7 bases, with 13 bases separating them. The CDR3 consists of 13 residues. Germline V CDR1 and CDR2: SEHNR, FQNEAQ (reference sequence). The CDR3 protein is CASRAEAGNTIYF. The CDR3 DNA reads as TGTGCCAGCAGGGCAGAAGCGGGGAACACCATATATTTT.

This clone came up a few times. The gene calls are TRBV5-5 and TRBJ1-5, with TRBD1 as a possible D gene (5 bases). Germline values: CDR1 SGHKS, CDR2 YYEKEE (reference sequence). This CDR3 is 15 amino acids long. With 0 bases removed from V and 6 bases from J, the gap between germline ends came to 13 bases. In DNA, the CDR3 is TGTGCCAGCAGCTTGGCCGGAGGGGCGGGTCAGCCCCAGCATTTT. Translating gives CASSLAGGAGQPQHF.

The V and J genes are TRBV27 and TRBJ2-7; no firm D call. V was trimmed by 0 bases and J by 0 bases, leaving 6 bases between them. CDR1 MNHEY and CDR2 SMNVEV come from the germline V gene (reference sequence). CDR3 length equals 14 residues. CDR3 DNA sequence: TGTGCCAGCAGTTTATCACGGAGCTCCTACGAGCAGTACTTC. Translated, it gives CASSLSRSSYEQYF.

This sequence joins TRBV30 and TRBJ2-2; 9 bases are shared with TRBD2. This CDR3 has 16 residues. V lost 2 bases, J lost 3 bases, and 7 bases stayed unmatched. Germline lookup yields CDR1 GTSNPN and CDR2 SVGIG (reference sequence). The CDR3 sequence: CAWSTPTSGYTGELFF. CDR3 nucleotides: TGTGCCTGGAGTACCCCGACTAGCGGATACACCGGGGAGCTGTTTTTT.

This clone was detected only a few times. This chain joins TRBV30 and TRBJ1-5, with 11 positions matching TRBD1. The germline gives CDR1 GTSNPN, CDR2 SVGIG (reference sequence). Trimming took 0 bases from V and 6 from J; bases not matched to a gene: 7. The CDR3 totals 16 residues. In nucleotides, the CDR3 is TGTGCCTGGAGTGTTTTTTGGACAGGGGGCTGTCAGCCCCAGCATTTT. Amino acids: CAWSVFWTGGCQPQHF.

V and J are TRBV10-3 and TRBJ2-4, with a tentative D call TRBD1 (5 bases). The CDR3 runs to 11 residues. Germline lookup yields CDR1 ENHRY and CDR2 SYGVKD. V dropped 8 bases and J dropped 6 bases, with 8 bases sitting between them. This chain's CDR3 is CAIYRGNIQYF. Written as DNA, the CDR3 is TGTGCCATCTATAGGGGAAACATTCAGTACTTC.

The chain is built from TRBV11-2 and TRBJ1-2; 7 bases map to TRBD1. Germline loops: CDR1 SGHAT, CDR2 FQNNGV. V trimming: 8 bases; J trimming: 13 bases; junction bases outside the gene matches: 13. This CDR3 contains 12 residues. CDR3 in DNA: TGTGCCAGCGGCGTACAGGGGCTAGCAGGCACCTTC. It translates to CASGVQGLAGTF.

As to this clone: One junction end does not reproduce the germline sequence, and a read error may be involved. This chain joins TRBV27 and TRBJ2-3; possible D gene TRBD2, 6 bases. CDR1 is MNHEY, CDR2 SMNVEV, per germline (reference sequence). The CDR3 covers 15 residues. The CDR3 DNA sequence: TGTGCCAGCAGTTTATCGGGTGGAGGGGCAGATAGGCAGTATTTT. It encodes CASSLSGGGADRQYF.

The chain links TRBV5-1 to TRBJ1-1, with no clear D. Germline lookup yields CDR1 SGHRS and CDR2 YFSETQ. V shed 3 bases and J shed 7 bases, with 22 bases lying between them. There are 16 residues in the CDR3. DNA of the CDR3: TGCGCCAGCAGCTCGTCGAGGCGGGGAGGAGGCGATGAAGCTTTCTTT. Protein: CASSSSRRGGGDEAFF.

The rearrangement links TRBV27 to TRBJ2-5; D remains unclear. The end of the DNA is better explained by TRBJ2-7, so the J call may be wrong. Germline V CDR1 and CDR2: MNHEY, SMNVEV (reference sequence). The CDR3 consists of 14 residues. The CDR3 sequence: CASSLIGPSYEQYF. In DNA form, the CDR3 reads TGTGCCAGCAGTTTAATCGGTCCCTCCTACGAGCAGTACTTC.